A selection of T cell receptor beta chains follows, all from one sample in a study of T-cell reconstitution after alpha-beta-depleted transplantation in children. TCRdb re-analysed the PCR reads in MiXCR, keeping a single row per CDR3 protein. Of 220,000 or so distinct CDR3 sequences in the sample, around 7.5% are singletons; the top ten hold 6.3%. This material consisted of PBMCs, mostly from graft donor cells, taken 180 days after TCRalphabeta/CD19-depleted stem cell transplant. All receptors derive from a male patient younger than 18 who had a stem cell transplant for acute lymphoblastic leukemia, so the T cells may come from the graft donor. Both conserved end residues are part of each CDR3. D genes are given only for firm matches. For some rows the clone size is stated as once, few or many, or as a class when expanded; others skip it.

CDR3nt	CDR3aa	abundance	len	d_gene	v_gene	j_gene
TGTGCCAGCAGAAGGGGGCCCTCCTACGAGCAGTACTTC	CASRRGPSYEQYF	many	13	TRBD1	TRBV12-3/TRBV12-4	TRBJ2-7
TGCGCCAGCAGCCAAGGAACGGCGTTCTCCGAGCAGTACTTC	CASSQGTAFSEQYF	many	14	-	TRBV4-3	TRBJ2-7
TGTGCCAGCAGCTCGACCGGACAGGGATCGAGCTACGAGCAGTACTTC	CASSSTGQGSSYEQYF	many	16	TRBD1	TRBV7-2	TRBJ2-7
TGTGCCAGCAGTTCTCGGGTGGCCTACAATGAGCAGTTCTTC	CASSSRVAYNEQFF	many	14	-	TRBV28	TRBJ2-1
TGCAGCGTTGTTATGGACAGCTACACCTTC	CSVVMDSYTF	many	10	-	TRBV29-1	TRBJ1-2
TGTGCCAGCAGCTTTCCGAGGATTAATGAAAAACTGTTTTTT	CASSFPRINEKLFF	many	14	-	TRBV11-2	TRBJ1-4
TGTGCCAGCTCACCGGGGCTTGAAGCTTTCTTT	CASSPGLEAFF	many	11	-	TRBV18	TRBJ1-1
TGTGCCACCAGTGATGGGACAAGGAATGAGCAGTTCTTC	CATSDGTRNEQFF	many	13	-	TRBV24-1	TRBJ2-1
TGTGCCAGCAGCTCCCGGGGGGTCTCGGGACTAGCGGGCACAGATACGCAGTATTTT	CASSSRGVSGLAGTDTQYF	-	19	TRBD2	TRBV11-2	TRBJ2-3
TGCGCCAGCAGCTTGGGACGGGAGTGGGATACGCAGTATTTT	CASSLGREWDTQYF	many	14	-	TRBV5-1	TRBJ2-3
TGTGCCAGCAGTTACTCGAGGCCGGTCTCCTACGAGCAGTACTTC	CASSYSRPVSYEQYF	many	15	-	TRBV6-2/TRBV6-3	TRBJ2-7
TGTGCCCAGGGGGGAGATACTAGCACAGATACGCAGTATTTT	CAQGGDTSTDTQYF	many	14	-	TRBV7-9	TRBJ2-3
TGTGCCAGCAGCGGCAAACAGGGACACTTCTACGAGCAGTACTTC	CASSGKQGHFYEQYF	many	15	-	TRBV7-9	TRBJ2-7
TGCGCCAGCAGCCGACCGGACAGCCCCACAGATACGCAGTATTTT	CASSRPDSPTDTQYF	many	15	-	TRBV5-1	TRBJ2-3
TGCGCCAGCTCGACAGGGTTCTACGAGCAGTACTTC	CASSTGFYEQYF	many	12	TRBD1	TRBV5-1	TRBJ2-7
TGCAGCGTTGAAGGGGCGAGGGGGCGCAGGGGGACTGAAGCTTTCTTT	CSVEGARGRRGTEAFF	many	16	TRBD1	TRBV29-1	TRBJ1-1
TGCAGTGTCGCGAAGGGACTAGCGGGCTCCTACAATGAGCAGTTCTTC	CSVAKGLAGSYNEQFF	many	16	TRBD2	TRBV20-1	TRBJ2-1
TGTGCCAGCAGCTTGGTAGTGGGGACTAGCGGGGGGTCGCGCTCCTACAATGAGCAGTTCTTC	CASSLVVGTSGGSRSYNEQFF	-	21	TRBD2	TRBV5-6	TRBJ2-1
TGTGCCAGCAGTTTGCGGGGGCCGAACACCGGGGAGCTGTTTTTT	CASSLRGPNTGELFF	many	15	-	TRBV12-3/TRBV12-4	TRBJ2-2
TGCAGCGTTAATCGGGGGTGGGCTAACTATGGCTACACCTTC	CSVNRGWANYGYTF	many	14	-	TRBV29-1	TRBJ1-2
TGTGCCAGCAGTTCCAAGTTAGGGAATACGCAGTATTTT	CASSSKLGNTQYF	many	13	-	TRBV27	TRBJ2-3
TGTGCCAGCAGTTTTGGGCCCTACAATGAGCAGTTCTTC	CASSFGPYNEQFF	many	13	-	TRBV28	TRBJ2-1
TGTGCCAGCAGTAAGACAGGGGTTATCAACGAGCAGTACTTC	CASSKTGVINEQYF	many	14	TRBD1	TRBV25-1	TRBJ2-7